This T cell receptor (beta chain) was observed in a study of shared clonotypes between healthy human individuals. On this clone itself: The antigen remains unidentified.

It was roughly 210 ng DNA, about 30,000 T cell genomes, that sorted-subset replicate PCRs used. Assay used: immunoSEQ multiplex PCR; TCRdb lists only in-frame clones, some missing. Of about a million clones in the sample, over 60% are singletons; the top ten hold about 1.5%. General study results and limits: Shared across a handful of donors were 4% to 5% of the naive CD4 clonotypes. Relative to clonotypes present in all four donors, those not shared had lower generation probabilities.

The J segment lost 0 bases and the V segment lost 4 bases, leaving 4 bases of the junction unmatched. The germline gives CDR1 SGHDT, CDR2 YYEEEE. The CDR3 consists of 15 residues. This TCR was recovered from a young man in good health. V is TRBV5-6 and J is TRBJ2-4; 7 bases map to TRBD1. Sequencing was carried out using memory CD4+ T cells sorted from blood. Subset specified: CD45RA-negative fraction. CDR3 DNA sequence: TGTGCCAGCAGCACAGGGGTTCAAGCCAAAAACATTCAGTACTTC. It encodes CASSTGVQAKNIQYF.